This T cell receptor (beta chain) was found in a study of cytomegalovirus exposure and HLA in healthy donors. A multiplex PCR was run with 60 Vbeta primers and 13 Jbeta primers. Using immunoSEQ multiplex PCR, the repertoire was profiled, and TCRdb retains in-frame clones only, with some absent. Among 110,000 to 150,000 clones listed, around four fifths were seen once. Findings and limits, study-wide: It was confirmed in vitro that a few of the CMV-associated chains were specific for CMV antigens.

On this clone itself: The antigen remains unidentified.

This CDR3 contains 17 residues. Germline values: CDR1 SNHLY, CDR2 FYNNEI. J gave up 1 base and V 4 bases, and 11 bases lay outside the gene matches. Sequencing was carried out using PBMCs. The V gene is TRBV2, the J gene TRBJ2-7, with 9 bases lining up with TRBD1. The TCR was taken from a boy aged 2 to 10 in good health and CMV-seronegative. The CDR3 DNA reads TGTGCCAGCAGTGTGGGGAGAACAGGGGGCCCTTCCTACGAGCAGTACTTC. This sequence encodes CASSVGRTGGPSYEQYF.